A single T cell receptor (beta chain) is shown here with its context. What it binds is unknown. Sequencing targeted expressed TCRB transcripts, as all isolated RNA had been reverse transcribed. Repertoires were generated with immunoSEQ multiplex PCR, while TCRdb's copy carries only in-frame clones and drops some. Altogether some 360,000 clones are present, 9.6% being singletons, with the ten largest covering roughly 0.54%. Donors underwent one heparinised blood draw, around 100 mL on average. In germline, CDR1 is ENHRY, CDR2 SYGVKD. Trimming removed 6 bases from V and 5 bases from J; junction bases left unmatched: 14. The CDR3 totals 18 residues. This sample is drawn from a study of beta chain features in type 1 diabetes. Study results and limitations: Significant though moderate, a shortening of TCRB CDR3s appeared in all four CD4+ subsets of Type 1 diabetes patients.

The chain is built from TRBV10-3 and TRBJ2-5, with TRBD2 matching over 14 bases. Specimen: central memory CD4+ T cells from blood. This sequence originates from a man aged 30 to 45 with type 1 diabetes. Here the CDR3 reads CAISRDSGTSGSRETQYF. The CDR3 coding sequence is TGTGCCATCAGCCGGGACAGCGGGACTAGCGGGAGTAGGGAGACCCAGTACTTC.